The 21 T cell receptor beta chains presented below share a single source sample, sequenced in a study of T cell repertoires in cytomegalovirus infection (dated by TCRdb to 2018 to 2020). The listed sequencing device is Illumina HiSeq 1500. TCRdb's own reprocessing of the public reads used fastp at Q25 and MiXCR and kept productive beta chains. Records with the same CDR3 protein are collapsed into one entry carrying the most frequent genes and DNA. The sample contains about 300,000 distinct CDR3 sequences, about 25% of them found a single time. 11% to 15% of the sample is taken by the ten largest. Sequencing input: PBMCs. The receptors were gathered from a human donor in good health (CMV status not recorded). Some clones in this sample may be carry-over from other donors' samples.

The chain joins TRBV28 to TRBJ2-5, with 14 bases lining up with TRBD2. Germline V gene sequence: CDR1 MDHEN, CDR2 SYDVKM. This CDR3 comprises 16 residues. Trimming cost V 2 bases and J 3 bases; bases outside gene matches: 2. CDR3 DNA sequence: TGTGCCAGCAGTTTACCGACTAGCGGGGGGGAAGAGACCCAGTACTTC. Translated, it gives CASSLPTSGGEETQYF.

In this sample, this clonotype turned up once. The junction differs from germline at one of its ends, possibly a read error. The V call is TRBV7-6, the J call TRBJ2-5; 10 nucleotides agree with TRBD2. The CDR3 consists of 15 residues. From germline, CDR1 is SGHVS and CDR2 FNYEAQ. The CDR3 here is CASSLVHSGRETQYF. In DNA, the CDR3 is TGTGCTAGCAGCTTAGTACATAGCGGGAGGGAGACCCAGTACTTC.

V usage is TRBV5-1 and J usage is TRBJ2-2; a possible D gene is TRBD1 (5 bases). From germline, CDR1 is SGHRS and CDR2 YFSETQ. The CDR3 is made up of 14 amino acids. V shed 0 bases and J shed 4 bases, with 7 bases lying between them. In DNA form, the CDR3 reads TGCGCCAGCAGCTTGGGACAGTCCACCGGGGAGCTGTTTTTT. This gives the protein CASSLGQSTGELFF.

This chain links TRBV11-2 with TRBJ2-7, with D possibly TRBD1 on 6 matching bases. The CDR3 spans 15 residues. Germline V lookup: CDR1 SGHAT, CDR2 FQNNGV. The ends were cut back, 4 bases at V and 3 bases at J, with 16 bases in the middle. The CDR3 nucleotides are TGTGCCAGCAGCTCGGTATTGGGACACGTCTACGAGCAGTACTTC. This sequence encodes CASSSVLGHVYEQYF.

This clonotype was found a few times. The chain uses TRBV20-1 and TRBJ2-7; 8 bases match TRBD1. Germline V gives CDR1 DFQATT, CDR2 SNEGSKA (reference sequence). CDR3 length: 11 amino acids. Trimming removed 3 bases from V and 5 bases from J; junction bases left unmatched: 0. CDR3 DNA: TGCAGTGCTAGGACAGGGGACGAGCAGTACTTC. It specifies CSARTGDEQYF.

This chain links TRBV27 with TRBJ1-3, with 8 bases lining up with TRBD1. V shed 4 bases and J 4 bases; nucleotides not matched to a gene: 3. CDR1 is MNHEY and CDR2 is SMNVEV in the germline V gene (reference sequence). The length of the CDR3 is 14 residues. The CDR3 here is CASSSTGGGNTIYF. DNA of the CDR3: TGTGCCAGCAGTTCAACAGGGGGAGGAAACACCATATATTTT.

In DNA form, the CDR3 reads TGCAGTGCTAGAGCCTGGGACACCTTGAACACTGAAGCTTTCTTT. Protein sequence: CSARAWDTLNTEAFF. The V and J genes are TRBV20-1 and TRBJ1-1, with D possibly matching TRBD1 (6 bases). Trimming removed 1 base from V and 0 bases from J, with 12 bases in between. CDR3 length equals 15 residues. Looked up from germline, CDR1 is DFQATT and CDR2 is SNEGSKA (reference sequence).

The table lists this clonotype with a few counts. The CDR3 region has the DNA TGCAGTGCTAGAGTTTTGGGCCAACAAGAGACCCAGTACTTC. This translates into CSARVLGQQETQYF. This sequence joins TRBV20-1 and TRBJ2-5, with D uncertain. Germline CDR1 and CDR2: DFQATT and SNEGSKA (reference sequence). V was pared by 1 base and J by 2 bases, with 11 bases between. This CDR3 has 14 amino acids.

This clonotype was found a few times. The J gene is TRBJ2-5, the V gene TRBV20-1, with 9 positions matching TRBD2. From germline, CDR1 is DFQATT and CDR2 SNEGSKA (reference sequence). Trimming removed 3 bases from V and 5 bases from J; junction bases left unmatched: 10. The CDR3 length is 15 residues. The CDR3 is CSASYPSGTLETQYF. In DNA form, the CDR3 reads TGCAGTGCTAGTTATCCTAGCGGGACTTTGGAGACCCAGTACTTC.

This clonotype was counted at least ten times. The J gene is TRBJ1-6, the V gene TRBV7-2, with unresolved D. This CDR3 is 15 amino acids long. The V gene lost 5 bases and the J gene lost 5 bases, with 13 bases spanning the gap. Germline V gives CDR1 SGHTA, CDR2 FQGNSA. The CDR3 DNA follows: TGTGCCAGCAGCCTGGTTAGTAGCAATAATTCACCCCTCCACTTT. It is translated as CASSLVSSNNSPLHF. The complete variable domain, with remaining parts taken from reference TRBV7-2 and TRBJ1-6, reads GAGVSQSPSNKVTEKGKDVELRCDPISGHTALYWYRQSLGQGLEFLIYFQGNSAPDKSGLPSDRFSAERTGGSVSTLTIQRTQQEDSAVYLCASSLVSSNNSPLHFGNGTRLTVT.

The table lists this clonotype with a few counts. The rearrangement links TRBV19 to TRBJ2-3; TRBD2 matches 7 bases. The germline V gene has CDR1 LNHDA and CDR2 SQIVND (reference sequence). This CDR3 contains 16 residues. After removal of 2 bases from V and 2 bases from J, the junction contained 7 bases not matched to a gene. This chain's CDR3 is CASSIRRREPTDTQYF. The CDR3 DNA sequence: TGTGCCAGTAGTATAAGGCGGCGGGAGCCCACAGATACGCAGTATTTT.

The rearrangement links TRBV20-1 to TRBJ2-7; TRBD2 aligns across 10 bases. Germline V gene sequence: CDR1 DFQATT, CDR2 SNEGSKA (reference sequence). V lost 3 bases and J lost 5; bases outside the gene matches: 10. This CDR3 spans 15 amino acids. CDR3 amino acids: CSASGPLAGLNEQYF. The DNA for the CDR3 is TGCAGTGCTAGCGGCCCACTAGCGGGACTGAACGAGCAGTACTTC.

The chain has TRBV28 and TRBJ1-5; D gene unclear. This CDR3 comprises 15 residues. Per the germline V gene, CDR1 is MDHEN and CDR2 is SYDVKM. V was trimmed by 2 bases and J by 4 bases, leaving 12 bases between them. The CDR3 loop is CASSLGGSGNQPQHF. The CDR3 DNA is TGTGCCAGCAGTTTAGGCGGGTCCGGGAATCAGCCCCAGCATTTT.

This sequence joins TRBV19 and TRBJ1-1; a possible D gene is TRBD1 (5 bases). Deletions cut 8 bases from V and 7 bases from J, with 14 bases between. CDR1 and CDR2 (germline): LNHDA, SQIVND (reference sequence). This CDR3 comprises 12 residues. In DNA form, the CDR3 reads TGTGCCAGTGGGGTCAGGGAGAATGAAGCTTTCTTT. Protein: CASGVRENEAFF.

This clonotype occurred many times. The chain couples TRBV28 to TRBJ2-5, with D possibly being TRBD1 (5 bases). Germline V gene sequence: CDR1 MDHEN, CDR2 SYDVKM. This CDR3 has 16 amino acids. V was shortened by 6 bases and J by 4 bases, with 21 bases between the two germline ends. CDR3 region: CASSPSSVGLLETQYF. The DNA of the CDR3 is TGTGCCAGCAGCCCCTCCAGCGTGGGGCTCTTAGAGACCCAGTACTTC. The variable domain in full, with the rest retrieved from reference TRBV28 and TRBJ2-5, is DVKVTQSSRYLVKRTGEKVFLECVQDMDHENMFWYRQDPGLGLRLIYFSYDVKMKEKGDIPEGYSVSREKKERFSLILESASTNQTSMYLCASSPSSVGLLETQYFGPGTRLLVL.

The V call is TRBV2, the J call TRBJ2-3; D uncertain. The CDR3 contains 14 residues. Germline values: CDR1 SNHLY, CDR2 FYNNEI. Trimming removed 6 bases from V and 0 bases from J, with 10 bases in between. The CDR3 DNA follows: TGTGCCAGCAGGCTCGGATACAGCACAGATACGCAGTATTTT. Protein: CASRLGYSTDTQYF.

This clonotype came up a few times. The rearrangement links TRBV7-2 to TRBJ1-2, with 10 nucleotides matching TRBD1. This CDR3 has 13 amino acids. V was clipped by 5 bases and J by 4 bases; unmatched bases: 1. Germline CDR1 reads SGHTA; CDR2 reads FQGNSA. DNA for the CDR3: TGTGCCAGCAGCCGGGACAGGGGCTATGGCTACACCTTC. It specifies CASSRDRGYGYTF. The full variable domain, its missing parts supplied by reference TRBV7-2 and TRBJ1-2, is GAGVSQSPSNKVTEKGKDVELRCDPISGHTALYWYRQSLGQGLEFLIYFQGNSAPDKSGLPSDRFSAERTGGSVSTLTIQRTQQEDSAVYLCASSRDRGYGYTFGSGTRLTVV.

This clonotype has at least ten counts. The chain couples TRBV28 to TRBJ1-5; 8 nucleotides line up with TRBD1. Germline values: CDR1 MDHEN, CDR2 SYDVKM. The CDR3 contains 14 residues. V gave up 3 bases and J gave up 5 bases; unmatched junction bases: 3. CDR3 residues: CASSFGQGHQPQHF. CDR3 coding DNA: TGTGCCAGCAGTTTCGGACAGGGCCATCAGCCCCAGCATTTT.

This chain joins TRBV2 and TRBJ2-5; D gene uncertain. Germline V gives CDR1 SNHLY, CDR2 FYNNEI. Trimming stripped 6 bases from V and 2 bases from J, with 16 bases between. This CDR3 is built from 15 residues. Here the CDR3 DNA reads TGTGCCAGCAGCGACCGGTTCTTACTACAAGAGACCCAGTACTTC. Translating it yields CASSDRFLLQETQYF.

This clonotype appeared many times. The V and J genes are TRBV7-8 and TRBJ2-5; D not certain. This CDR3 has 11 residues. Germline assignment: CDR1 SGHVS and CDR2 FQNEAQ. Deletions cut 3 bases from V and 7 bases from J, with 6 bases between. CDR3 loop: CASSFGRTQYF. The CDR3 bases are TGTGCCAGCAGCTTTGGCAGGACCCAGTACTTC.

The chain is built from TRBV20-1 and TRBJ2-1; D gene unclear. From germline, CDR1 is DFQATT and CDR2 SNEGSKA (reference sequence). CDR3 length equals 13 residues. Trimming cost V 1 base and J 4 bases, with 8 bases left between them. CDR3 bases: TGCAGTGCTAGAGTCGTGAGGTACAATGAGCAGTTCTTC. Translation gives CSARVVRYNEQFF.